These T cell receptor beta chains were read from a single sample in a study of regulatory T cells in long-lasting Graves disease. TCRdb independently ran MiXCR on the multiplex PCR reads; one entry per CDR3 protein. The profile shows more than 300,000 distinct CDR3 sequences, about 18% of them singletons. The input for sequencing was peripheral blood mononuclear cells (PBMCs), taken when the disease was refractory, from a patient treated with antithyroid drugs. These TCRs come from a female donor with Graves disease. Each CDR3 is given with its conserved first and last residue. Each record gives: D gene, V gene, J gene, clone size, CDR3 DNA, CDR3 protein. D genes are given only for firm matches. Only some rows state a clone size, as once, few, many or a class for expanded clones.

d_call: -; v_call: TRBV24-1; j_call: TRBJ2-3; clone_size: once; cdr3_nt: TGTGCCACCAGTGATTTGCACGGTAGCACAGATACGCAGTATTTT; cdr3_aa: CATSDLHGSTDTQYF
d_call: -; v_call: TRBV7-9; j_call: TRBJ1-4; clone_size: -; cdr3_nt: TGTGCCAGCAGCACCCGGACAGCTAATGAAAAACTGTTTTTT; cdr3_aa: CASSTRTANEKLFF
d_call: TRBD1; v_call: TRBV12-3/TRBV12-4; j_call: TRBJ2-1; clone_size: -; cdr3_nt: TGTGCCAGCAGCCCGTTAGGGACAGACCAGTTCTTC; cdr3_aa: CASSPLGTDQFF
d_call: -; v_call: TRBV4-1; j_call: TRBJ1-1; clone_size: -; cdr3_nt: TGCGCCGGCAGCCAGGACACTGAAGCTTTCTTT; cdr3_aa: CAGSQDTEAFF
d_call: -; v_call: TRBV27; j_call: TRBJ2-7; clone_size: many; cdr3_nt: TGTGCCAGCAGTTTAGGCAGGACCTACGAGCAGTACTTC; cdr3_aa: CASSLGRTYEQYF
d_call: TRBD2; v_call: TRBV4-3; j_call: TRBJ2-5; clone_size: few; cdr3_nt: TGCGCCAGCAGCCAAGAACTAGCGGGGGGTAATGGAGAGACCCAGTACTTC; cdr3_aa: CASSQELAGGNGETQYF
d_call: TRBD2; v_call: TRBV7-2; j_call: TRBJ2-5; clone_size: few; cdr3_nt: TGTGCCAGCAGCTTAGGGGCGCTAGCGGGGGGCCAAGAGACCCAGTACTTC; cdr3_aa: CASSLGALAGGQETQYF
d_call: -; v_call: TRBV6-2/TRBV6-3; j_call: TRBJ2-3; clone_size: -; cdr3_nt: TGTGCCAGCAGCTCCCTCGGAGGGCCACGGGATACGCAGTATTTT; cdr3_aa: CASSSLGGPRDTQYF
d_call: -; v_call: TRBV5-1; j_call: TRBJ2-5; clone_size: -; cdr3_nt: TGCGCCAGCAGCTCGGCCCCACGTAGGGAGGAGACCCAGTACTTC; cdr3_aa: CASSSAPRREETQYF
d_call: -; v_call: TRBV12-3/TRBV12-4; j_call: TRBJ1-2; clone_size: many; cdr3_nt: TGTGCCAGCAGTCCCTCAGACTATGGCTACACCTTC; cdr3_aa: CASSPSDYGYTF
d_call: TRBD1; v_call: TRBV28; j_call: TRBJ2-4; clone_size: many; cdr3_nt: TGTGCCAGCAGTTTCACCGGGACAGGGGGCGCCAAAAACATTCAGTACTTC; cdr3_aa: CASSFTGTGGAKNIQYF
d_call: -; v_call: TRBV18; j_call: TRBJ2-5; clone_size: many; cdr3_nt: TGTGCCAGCTCACCAAGCGGAAGTAAAGAGACCCAGTACTTC; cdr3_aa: CASSPSGSKETQYF
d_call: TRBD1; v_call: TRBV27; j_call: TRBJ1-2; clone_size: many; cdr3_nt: TGTGCCAGCAGTTTATCGACAGGGTTACGCTACACCTTC; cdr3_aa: CASSLSTGLRYTF
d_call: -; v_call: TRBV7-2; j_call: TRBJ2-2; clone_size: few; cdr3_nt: TGTGCCAGCACCCGTGGGCGGATCGGGGAGCTGTTTTTT; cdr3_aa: CASTRGRIGELFF
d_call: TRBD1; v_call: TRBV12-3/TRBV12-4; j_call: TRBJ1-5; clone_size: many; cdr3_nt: TGTGCCAGCAAACCGGGACAGGGGGCGCGAGGGAATCAGCCCCAGCATTTT; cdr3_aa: CASKPGQGARGNQPQHF
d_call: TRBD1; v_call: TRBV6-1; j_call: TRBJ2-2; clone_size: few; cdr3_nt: TGTGCCAGCGGCAGGACAGGAACGGCCCTAGAGCTGTTTTTT; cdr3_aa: CASGRTGTALELFF
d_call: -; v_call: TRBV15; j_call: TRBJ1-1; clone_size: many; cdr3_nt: TGTGCCACCAGCAGAGAAAGGGACATGGGCACTGAAGCTTTCTTT; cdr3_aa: CATSRERDMGTEAFF
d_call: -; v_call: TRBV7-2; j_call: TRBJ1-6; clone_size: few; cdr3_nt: TGTGCCAGCAGCTTAGTTCGGAGCTCCTATAATTCACCCCTCCACTTT; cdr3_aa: CASSLVRSSYNSPLHF
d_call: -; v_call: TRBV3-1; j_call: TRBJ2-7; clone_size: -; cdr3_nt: TGTGCCAGCAACCCCGGGACTGGGGACGGCGAGCGGTACTTC; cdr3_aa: CASNPGTGDGERYF
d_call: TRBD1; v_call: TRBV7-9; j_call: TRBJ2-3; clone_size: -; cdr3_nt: TGTGCCAGCAGCCTGACAGGGGAAGTTCCAGATACGCAGTATTTT; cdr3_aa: CASSLTGEVPDTQYF
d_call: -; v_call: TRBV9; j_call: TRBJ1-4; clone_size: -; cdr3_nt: TGTGCCAGCAGCGTAGGGTCCGGGACCCAGACCGAAAAACTGTTTTTT; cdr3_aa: CASSVGSGTQTEKLFF